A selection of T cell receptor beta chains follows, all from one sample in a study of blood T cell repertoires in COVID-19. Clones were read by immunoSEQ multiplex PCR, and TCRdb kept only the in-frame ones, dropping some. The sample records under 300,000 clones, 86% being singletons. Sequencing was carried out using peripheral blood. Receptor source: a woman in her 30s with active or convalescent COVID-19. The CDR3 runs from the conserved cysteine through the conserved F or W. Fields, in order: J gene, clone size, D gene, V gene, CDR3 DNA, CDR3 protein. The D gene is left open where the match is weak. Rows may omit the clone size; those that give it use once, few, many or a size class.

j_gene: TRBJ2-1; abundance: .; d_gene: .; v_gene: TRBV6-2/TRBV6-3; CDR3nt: TGTGCCAGCAGCCGACAAAGGATTATCGGCATAGATGAGCAGTTCTTC; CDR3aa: CASSRQRIIGIDEQFF
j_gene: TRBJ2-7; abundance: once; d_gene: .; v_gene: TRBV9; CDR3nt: TGTGCCAGCAGCGCCTCCGGGACTCCGCCCTCCGAGCAGTACTTC; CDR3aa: CASSASGTPPSEQYF
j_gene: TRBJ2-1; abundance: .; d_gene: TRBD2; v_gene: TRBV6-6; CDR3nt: TGTGCCAGCAGTTACTCGAGGGCTAGCGGGGCCAATGAGCAGTTCTTC; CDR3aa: CASSYSRASGANEQFF
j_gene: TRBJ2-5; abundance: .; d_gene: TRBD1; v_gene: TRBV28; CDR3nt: TGTGCCAGCAATTCCCCGGGGACAGGGGGTATAGAGACCCAGTACTTC; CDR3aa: CASNSPGTGGIETQYF
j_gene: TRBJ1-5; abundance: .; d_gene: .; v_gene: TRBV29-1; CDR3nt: TGCAGCGTTGCCTGGCGGGGCAATCAGCCCCAGCATTTT; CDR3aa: CSVAWRGNQPQHF
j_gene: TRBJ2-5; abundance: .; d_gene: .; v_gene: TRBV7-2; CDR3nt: TGTGCCAGCAGCTTGGGGGGGCCTCCCACAGAGACCCAGTACTTC; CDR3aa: CASSLGGPPTETQYF
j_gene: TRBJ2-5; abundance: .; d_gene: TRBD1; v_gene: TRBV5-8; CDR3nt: TGTGCCAGCAGCTTCCCAAGACAGGGAGAAGAGACCCAGTACTTC; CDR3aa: CASSFPRQGEETQYF
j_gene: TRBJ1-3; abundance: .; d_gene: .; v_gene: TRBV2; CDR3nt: TGTGCCAGCAGGGACAGTCTGAGGCCCTCTGGAAACACCATATATTTT; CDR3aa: CASRDSLRPSGNTIYF
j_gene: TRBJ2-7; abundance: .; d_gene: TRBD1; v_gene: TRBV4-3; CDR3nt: TGCGCCAGCAGCCTGGACAGGGGGCAGTACTCCGAGCAGTACTTC; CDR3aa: CASSLDRGQYSEQYF
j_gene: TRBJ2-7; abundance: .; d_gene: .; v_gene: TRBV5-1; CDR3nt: TGCGCCAGCAGCTTGGTGCTGGGGCGAAGCTCCTACGAGCAGTACTTC; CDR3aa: CASSLVLGRSSYEQYF
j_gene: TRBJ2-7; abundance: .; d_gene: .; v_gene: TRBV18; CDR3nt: TGTGCCAGCTCACCGGGACAAGAAAGCGAGCAGTACTTC; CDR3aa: CASSPGQESEQYF
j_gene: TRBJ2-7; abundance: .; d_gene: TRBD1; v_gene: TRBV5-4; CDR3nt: TGTGCCAGCAGCTTGCAGGACAGGGAAGTGGAGCAGTACTTC; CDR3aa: CASSLQDREVEQYF
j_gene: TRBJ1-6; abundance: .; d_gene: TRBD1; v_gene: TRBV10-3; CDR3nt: TGTGCCATCAGCAAAAGGACAGGGGACAATTCACCCCTCCACTTT; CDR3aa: CAISKRTGDNSPLHF
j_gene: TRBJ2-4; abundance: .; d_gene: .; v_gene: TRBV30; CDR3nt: TGTGCCTGGAGAAGCAGGGAATTAGCCAAAAACATTCAGTACTTC; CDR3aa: CAWRSRELAKNIQYF
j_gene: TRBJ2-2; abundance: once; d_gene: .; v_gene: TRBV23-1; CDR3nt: TGCGCCAGCAGTCGGCTTACCGGGGAGCTGTTTTTT; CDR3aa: CASSRLTGELFF
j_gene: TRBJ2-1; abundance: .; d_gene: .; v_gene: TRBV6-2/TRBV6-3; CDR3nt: TGTGCCAGCAGTTACTCTTCTCGGGGGACCAATGAGCAGTTCTTC; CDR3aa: CASSYSSRGTNEQFF